These T cell receptor beta chains were read from a single sample in a study of tumor and adjacent non-tumor tissue in lung cancer. TCRdb passed the multiplex PCR reads through MiXCR, listing each CDR3 protein once. The sample carries about 110,000 distinct CDR3 sequences, around 75% recorded once. Specimen: lung tumor tissue. These receptors were taken from a woman in her sixties with non-small cell lung cancer. Both conserved end residues are part of each CDR3. The D gene is left open where the match is weak. The listing skips clone size in some rows; elsewhere it reads once, few, many or a size class.

CDR3 protein: CASRLMTGELSF; CDR3 DNA: TGTGCCAGCAGATTGATGACCGGGGAGCTGTCTTTT; clone size: .; J gene: TRBJ2-2; D gene: .; V gene: TRBV28
CDR3 protein: CASSHGYRGMNTEAFF; CDR3 DNA: TGCGCCAGCAGCCATGGGTACAGGGGAATGAACACTGAAGCTTTCTTT; clone size: many; J gene: TRBJ1-1; D gene: TRBD1; V gene: TRBV4-3
CDR3 protein: CASSPNGQNNEQFF; CDR3 DNA: TGTGCCAGCAGCCCAAACGGTCAGAACAATGAGCAGTTCTTC; clone size: .; J gene: TRBJ2-1; D gene: .; V gene: TRBV11-2
CDR3 protein: CASTGQGEYVYTF; CDR3 DNA: TGTGCCAGCACCGGACAGGGGGAGTATGTCTACACCTTC; clone size: .; J gene: TRBJ1-2; D gene: TRBD1; V gene: TRBV6-6
CDR3 protein: CASSDLLNTEAFF; CDR3 DNA: TGTGCCAGCAGCGACTTACTGAACACTGAAGCTTTCTTT; clone size: .; J gene: TRBJ1-1; D gene: .; V gene: TRBV11-1
CDR3 protein: CASSETGGRGAEAFF; CDR3 DNA: TGCGCCAGCAGTGAAACAGGGGGGCGTGGGGCTGAAGCTTTCTTT; clone size: .; J gene: TRBJ1-1; D gene: TRBD1; V gene: TRBV4-3
CDR3 protein: CASSLVQGSQPQHF; CDR3 DNA: TGTGCCAGCAGCTTAGTCCAGGGAAGTCAGCCCCAGCATTTT; clone size: .; J gene: TRBJ1-5; D gene: .; V gene: TRBV7-9
CDR3 protein: CAIYMLGSPPYF; CDR3 DNA: TGTGCCATATACATGCTAGGTTCACCCCCCTACTTT; clone size: .; J gene: TRBJ1-6; D gene: .; V gene: TRBV6-1
CDR3 protein: CASIQYFQGAAETQYF; CDR3 DNA: TGCGCCAGCATTCAATATTTCCAGGGGGCCGCAGAGACCCAGTACTTC; clone size: .; J gene: TRBJ2-5; D gene: TRBD1; V gene: TRBV4-3
CDR3 protein: CASSQRQGVTGELFF; CDR3 DNA: TGTGCCAGCAGTCAGAGACAAGGGGTAACCGGGGAGCTGTTTTTT; clone size: .; J gene: TRBJ2-2; D gene: .; V gene: TRBV12-3/TRBV12-4
CDR3 protein: CASSPTWNEQYF; CDR3 DNA: TGTGCCAGCAGCCCCACTTGGAACGAGCAGTACTTC; clone size: .; J gene: TRBJ2-7; D gene: .; V gene: TRBV11-2
CDR3 protein: CARSARDHPMNTETFF; CDR3 DNA: TGTGCCAGGAGCGCAAGGGACCACCCAATGAACACTGAAACTTTCTTT; clone size: .; J gene: TRBJ1-1; D gene: .; V gene: TRBV11-1
CDR3 protein: CASSPRHISGNTIYF; CDR3 DNA: TGTGCCAGCAGCCCTAGACATATCTCTGGAAACACAATATATTTT; clone size: .; J gene: TRBJ1-3; D gene: .; V gene: TRBV11-3
CDR3 protein: CISSSQGPLYGYTF; CDR3 DNA: TGTATCAGCAGCTCACAGGGTCCGCTCTATGGCTACACCTTC; clone size: .; J gene: TRBJ1-2; D gene: .; V gene: TRBV11-1
CDR3 protein: CISRAWDRNLNTGELFF; CDR3 DNA: TGTATCAGCAGGGCCTGGGACAGAAACTTGAACACCGGGGAGCTGTTTTTT; clone size: .; J gene: TRBJ2-2; D gene: TRBD1; V gene: TRBV6-2/TRBV6-3
CDR3 protein: CSTRGDGERDTEAFF; CDR3 DNA: TGCAGTACTAGAGGAGACGGGGAGCGTGACACTGAAGCTTTCTTT; clone size: .; J gene: TRBJ1-1; D gene: .; V gene: TRBV20-1
CDR3 protein: CSARDQDFTDTQYF; CDR3 DNA: TGCAGTGCTAGAGATCAGGACTTCACAGATACGCAGTATTTT; clone size: many; J gene: TRBJ2-3; D gene: .; V gene: TRBV20-1
CDR3 protein: CPSSYQDRGYEQYF; CDR3 DNA: TGTCCCAGCAGCTACCAGGACAGAGGCTACGAGCAGTACTTC; clone size: .; J gene: TRBJ2-7; D gene: .; V gene: TRBV11-2
CDR3 protein: CASSQEYRVAGGTDTQYF; CDR3 DNA: TGTGCCAGCAGCCAAGAGTATAGGGTAGCGGGGGGCACAGATACGCAGTATTTT; clone size: many; J gene: TRBJ2-3; D gene: TRBD2; V gene: TRBV4-2
CDR3 protein: CNARDALAGTYKQYF; CDR3 DNA: TGCAATGCTAGAGATGCATTAGCGGGGACCTACAAGCAGTACTTC; clone size: .; J gene: TRBJ2-7; D gene: TRBD2; V gene: TRBV20-1
CDR3 protein: CSAGTSGRNEQFF; CDR3 DNA: TGCAGTGCGGGGACTAGCGGGAGGAATGAGCAGTTCTTC; clone size: many; J gene: TRBJ2-1; D gene: TRBD2; V gene: TRBV20-1
CDR3 protein: CASSTRTSMDEQFF; CDR3 DNA: TGCGCCAGCAGCACACGGACTAGCATGGATGAGCAGTTCTTC; clone size: .; J gene: TRBJ2-1; D gene: TRBD2; V gene: TRBV5-1
CDR3 protein: CASSSGGGAQDTQYF; CDR3 DNA: TGTGCCAGCAGTTCGGGCGGGGGGGCCCAAGATACACAGTATTTT; clone size: .; J gene: TRBJ2-3; D gene: TRBD2; V gene: TRBV6-2/TRBV6-3
CDR3 protein: CASSPRPRQGANTDTRYF; CDR3 DNA: TGCGCCAGCAGCCCCAGGCCCCGACAGGGGGCGAACACAGATACGCGGTATTTT; clone size: .; J gene: TRBJ2-3; D gene: TRBD1; V gene: TRBV4-1
CDR3 protein: CASSRAFERGRSENTIYF; CDR3 DNA: TGCGCCAGCAGCCGAGCATTTGAGAGGGGAAGGTCTGAAAACACCATATATTTT; clone size: .; J gene: TRBJ1-3; D gene: .; V gene: TRBV4-3
CDR3 protein: CANSRDCNTEPFF; CDR3 DNA: TGTGCCAACAGCCGGGACTGCAACACTGAACCTTTCTTT; clone size: .; J gene: TRBJ1-1; D gene: .; V gene: TRBV11-1
CDR3 protein: CASRREQGSAYEQYF; CDR3 DNA: TGTGCCAGCCGCCGCGAACAGGGGTCCGCCTACGAGCAGTACTTC; clone size: .; J gene: TRBJ2-7; D gene: TRBD1; V gene: TRBV4-2
CDR3 protein: CASSSIMITEAFF; CDR3 DNA: TGTGCCAGCAGTTCTATCATGATTACTGAAGCTTTCTTT; clone size: few; J gene: TRBJ1-1; D gene: .; V gene: TRBV7-9
CDR3 protein: CASRLDLNTEAFF; CDR3 DNA: TGTGCCAGCAGATTAGATTTGAACACTGAAGCTTTCTTT; clone size: .; J gene: TRBJ1-1; D gene: .; V gene: TRBV6-4
CDR3 protein: CASSQRAEISYEQYF; CDR3 DNA: TGCGCCAGCAGCCAAAGGGCCGAGATCTCCTATGAGCAGTACTTC; clone size: .; J gene: TRBJ2-7; D gene: .; V gene: TRBV4-3
CDR3 protein: CASSQEWRDEETQYF; CDR3 DNA: TGCGCCAGCAGCCAAGAATGGCGGGATGAAGAGACCCAATACTTC; clone size: .; J gene: TRBJ2-5; D gene: .; V gene: TRBV4-3
CDR3 protein: CASSRGQGQQPQHF; CDR3 DNA: TGTGCCAGCAGCAGGGGACAGGGACAACAGCCCCAGCATTTT; clone size: many; J gene: TRBJ1-5; D gene: TRBD1; V gene: TRBV5-6
CDR3 protein: CASTAAQGGHNEQFF; CDR3 DNA: TGTGCCAGCACCGCCGCCCAAGGGGGTCACAATGAGCAGTTCTTC; clone size: once; J gene: TRBJ2-1; D gene: .; V gene: TRBV6-5
CDR3 protein: CASSQDSETGPGYPF; CDR3 DNA: TGCGCCAGTAGCCAAGATTCGGAGACAGGGCCTGGCTACCCCTTC; clone size: .; J gene: TRBJ1-2; D gene: TRBD1; V gene: TRBV4-1
CDR3 protein: CVSGRDRNDRNIQYF; CDR3 DNA: TGTGTCAGCGGCCGCGACAGGAACGACAGAAACATTCAGTACTTC; clone size: .; J gene: TRBJ2-4; D gene: .; V gene: TRBV12-3/TRBV12-4
CDR3 protein: CASSQAAGTNEKLFF; CDR3 DNA: TGTGCCAGCAGCCAAGCGGCGGGAACTAATGAAAAACTGTTTTTT; clone size: medium-sized; J gene: TRBJ1-4; D gene: .; V gene: TRBV4-2
CDR3 protein: CSVEEGDVRGCTF; CDR3 DNA: TGCAGTGTTGAAGAGGGGGACGTGCGGGGCTGCACCTTC; clone size: .; J gene: TRBJ1-2; D gene: .; V gene: TRBV29-1
CDR3 protein: CASSLDPTGNQPQHF; CDR3 DNA: TGTGCCAGTAGCTTAGATCCAACAGGTAATCAGCCCCAGCATTTT; clone size: .; J gene: TRBJ1-5; D gene: .; V gene: TRBV11-2
CDR3 protein: CSAEKPTGQGYEQYF; CDR3 DNA: TGCAGTGCTGAAAAACCCACGGGACAGGGTTACGAGCAGTACTTC; clone size: many; J gene: TRBJ2-7; D gene: TRBD1; V gene: TRBV20-1
CDR3 protein: CASNTYRNTEAFF; CDR3 DNA: TGTGCCAGCAACACCTACAGGAACACTGAAGCTTTCTTT; clone size: .; J gene: TRBJ1-1; D gene: .; V gene: TRBV6-5
CDR3 protein: CSAQSRGGSSNQPQHF; CDR3 DNA: TGCAGTGCCCAATCGAGGGGGGGTTCAAGCAATCAGCCCCAGCATTTT; clone size: many; J gene: TRBJ1-5; D gene: .; V gene: TRBV20-1
CDR3 protein: CASNIDSGRDTEAFF; CDR3 DNA: TGTGCCAGCAACATAGATTCGGGGAGAGACACTGAAGCTTTCTTT; clone size: few; J gene: TRBJ1-1; D gene: .; V gene: TRBV11-3
CDR3 protein: CASSLVRGAGYGYSF; CDR3 DNA: TGTGCCAGCAGCTTAGTTCGGGGGGCAGGCTATGGCTACTCCTTC; clone size: once; J gene: TRBJ1-2; D gene: .; V gene: TRBV11-2
CDR3 protein: CSVKGHEYEQYF; CDR3 DNA: TGCAGCGTTAAAGGACATGAGTACGAGCAATACTTC; clone size: .; J gene: TRBJ2-7; D gene: .; V gene: TRBV29-1
CDR3 protein: CASSLGQGINEQFF; CDR3 DNA: TGTGCCAGCAGCTTGGGGCAGGGCATCAATGAGCAGTTCTTC; clone size: .; J gene: TRBJ2-1; D gene: .; V gene: TRBV11-3
CDR3 protein: CSARTDQYHEQFF; CDR3 DNA: TGCAGTGCCAGAACGGACCAATACCATGAGCAGTTCTTC; clone size: once; J gene: TRBJ2-1; D gene: .; V gene: TRBV20-1
CDR3 protein: CASCTGTYLGTFTDTQYF; CDR3 DNA: TGTGCCAGTTGCACCGGGACATACTTGGGGACTTTCACAGATACGCAGTATTTT; clone size: .; J gene: TRBJ2-3; D gene: .; V gene: TRBV30
CDR3 protein: CSAPSGSNQPQHF; CDR3 DNA: TGCAGTGCCCCGAGTGGAAGCAATCAGCCCCAGCATTTT; clone size: many; J gene: TRBJ1-5; D gene: .; V gene: TRBV20-1
CDR3 protein: CSATNSRGQQDQPQHF; CDR3 DNA: TGCAGTGCTACCAACTCTCGGGGACAGCAAGATCAGCCCCAGCATTTT; clone size: many; J gene: TRBJ1-5; D gene: TRBD1; V gene: TRBV20-1
CDR3 protein: CIVDPRGKYNEQFF; CDR3 DNA: TGCATCGTTGATCCCAGGGGGAAGTACAATGAGCAGTTCTTC; clone size: .; J gene: TRBJ2-1; D gene: TRBD1; V gene: TRBV29-1
CDR3 protein: CASSQEWGQNFSSPLHF; CDR3 DNA: TGCGCCAGCAGCCAAGAGTGGGGACAAAATTTTAGTTCACCCCTCCACTTT; clone size: .; J gene: TRBJ1-6; D gene: .; V gene: TRBV4-3
CDR3 protein: CASNLLADTEALF; CDR3 DNA: TGTGCCAGCAACTTACTGGCAGACACTGAAGCTTTATTT; clone size: .; J gene: TRBJ1-1; D gene: .; V gene: TRBV11-1
CDR3 protein: CSVETGGPSNEQFF; CDR3 DNA: TGCAGCGTTGAAACGGGGGGGCCATCGAATGAGCAGTTCTTC; clone size: few; J gene: TRBJ2-1; D gene: TRBD2; V gene: TRBV29-1
CDR3 protein: CASSFSPTEYNEQLF; CDR3 DNA: TGTGCCAGCAGTTTCTCCCCGACGGAATACAATGAGCAGTTATTC; clone size: .; J gene: TRBJ2-1; D gene: .; V gene: TRBV6-5
CDR3 protein: CSVEIGEETQYF; CDR3 DNA: TGCAGCGTTGAAATAGGGGAGGAGACCCAGTACTTC; clone size: .; J gene: TRBJ2-5; D gene: .; V gene: TRBV29-1
CDR3 protein: CAWSVVEGQPQHF; CDR3 DNA: TGTGCCTGGAGTGTTGTTGAGGGTCAGCCCCAGCATTTT; clone size: once; J gene: TRBJ1-5; D gene: .; V gene: TRBV30
CDR3 protein: CASSLQFSGGHIQYF; CDR3 DNA: TGTGCCAGCAGTCTCCAATTTAGCGGGGGACACATTCAGTACTTC; clone size: .; J gene: TRBJ2-4; D gene: TRBD2; V gene: TRBV6-1
CDR3 protein: CSVQDRGLKFSLAKNIQYF; CDR3 DNA: TGCAGCGTGCAAGACAGGGGCCTAAAGTTTTCGCTAGCCAAAAACATTCAGTACTTC; clone size: many; J gene: TRBJ2-4; D gene: TRBD1; V gene: TRBV29-1
CDR3 protein: CSAHSGWGSSTGKQYF; CDR3 DNA: TGTAGTGCTCACTCGGGGTGGGGATCTAGCACAGGTAAGCAGTATTTT; clone size: .; J gene: TRBJ2-3; D gene: .; V gene: TRBV20-1